This T cell receptor beta chain was found in a study of T-cell reconstitution after alpha-beta-depleted transplantation in children. The CDR3 is 15 amino acids. V dropped 2 bases and J dropped 1 base, with 11 bases sitting between them. Germline V gene sequence: CDR1 MNHEY, CDR2 SVGEGT. Unique molecular identifiers were incorporated into the prepared TCRbeta library. TCRdb re-derived calls from the PCR reads in MiXCR, one entry per CDR3 protein. Of approximately 1,000,000 distinct CDR3 sequences listed, 25% to 30% were seen once; the top ten hold 28%. This TCR was recovered from a boy younger than two who had a stem cell transplant for SCID, so the T cells may come from the graft donor. This specimen consisted of PBMCs, mostly from graft donor cells, obtained 360 days after TCRalphabeta/CD19-depleted stem cell transplant. This rearrangement joins TRBV6-2 or TRBV6-3 to TRBJ1-1, with a possible D match to TRBD1 (5 bases). CDR3 nucleotide sequence: TGTGCCAGCAGTTACCTCTGGCAGGGGAACACTGAAGCTTTCTTT. It encodes CASSYLWQGNTEAFF.